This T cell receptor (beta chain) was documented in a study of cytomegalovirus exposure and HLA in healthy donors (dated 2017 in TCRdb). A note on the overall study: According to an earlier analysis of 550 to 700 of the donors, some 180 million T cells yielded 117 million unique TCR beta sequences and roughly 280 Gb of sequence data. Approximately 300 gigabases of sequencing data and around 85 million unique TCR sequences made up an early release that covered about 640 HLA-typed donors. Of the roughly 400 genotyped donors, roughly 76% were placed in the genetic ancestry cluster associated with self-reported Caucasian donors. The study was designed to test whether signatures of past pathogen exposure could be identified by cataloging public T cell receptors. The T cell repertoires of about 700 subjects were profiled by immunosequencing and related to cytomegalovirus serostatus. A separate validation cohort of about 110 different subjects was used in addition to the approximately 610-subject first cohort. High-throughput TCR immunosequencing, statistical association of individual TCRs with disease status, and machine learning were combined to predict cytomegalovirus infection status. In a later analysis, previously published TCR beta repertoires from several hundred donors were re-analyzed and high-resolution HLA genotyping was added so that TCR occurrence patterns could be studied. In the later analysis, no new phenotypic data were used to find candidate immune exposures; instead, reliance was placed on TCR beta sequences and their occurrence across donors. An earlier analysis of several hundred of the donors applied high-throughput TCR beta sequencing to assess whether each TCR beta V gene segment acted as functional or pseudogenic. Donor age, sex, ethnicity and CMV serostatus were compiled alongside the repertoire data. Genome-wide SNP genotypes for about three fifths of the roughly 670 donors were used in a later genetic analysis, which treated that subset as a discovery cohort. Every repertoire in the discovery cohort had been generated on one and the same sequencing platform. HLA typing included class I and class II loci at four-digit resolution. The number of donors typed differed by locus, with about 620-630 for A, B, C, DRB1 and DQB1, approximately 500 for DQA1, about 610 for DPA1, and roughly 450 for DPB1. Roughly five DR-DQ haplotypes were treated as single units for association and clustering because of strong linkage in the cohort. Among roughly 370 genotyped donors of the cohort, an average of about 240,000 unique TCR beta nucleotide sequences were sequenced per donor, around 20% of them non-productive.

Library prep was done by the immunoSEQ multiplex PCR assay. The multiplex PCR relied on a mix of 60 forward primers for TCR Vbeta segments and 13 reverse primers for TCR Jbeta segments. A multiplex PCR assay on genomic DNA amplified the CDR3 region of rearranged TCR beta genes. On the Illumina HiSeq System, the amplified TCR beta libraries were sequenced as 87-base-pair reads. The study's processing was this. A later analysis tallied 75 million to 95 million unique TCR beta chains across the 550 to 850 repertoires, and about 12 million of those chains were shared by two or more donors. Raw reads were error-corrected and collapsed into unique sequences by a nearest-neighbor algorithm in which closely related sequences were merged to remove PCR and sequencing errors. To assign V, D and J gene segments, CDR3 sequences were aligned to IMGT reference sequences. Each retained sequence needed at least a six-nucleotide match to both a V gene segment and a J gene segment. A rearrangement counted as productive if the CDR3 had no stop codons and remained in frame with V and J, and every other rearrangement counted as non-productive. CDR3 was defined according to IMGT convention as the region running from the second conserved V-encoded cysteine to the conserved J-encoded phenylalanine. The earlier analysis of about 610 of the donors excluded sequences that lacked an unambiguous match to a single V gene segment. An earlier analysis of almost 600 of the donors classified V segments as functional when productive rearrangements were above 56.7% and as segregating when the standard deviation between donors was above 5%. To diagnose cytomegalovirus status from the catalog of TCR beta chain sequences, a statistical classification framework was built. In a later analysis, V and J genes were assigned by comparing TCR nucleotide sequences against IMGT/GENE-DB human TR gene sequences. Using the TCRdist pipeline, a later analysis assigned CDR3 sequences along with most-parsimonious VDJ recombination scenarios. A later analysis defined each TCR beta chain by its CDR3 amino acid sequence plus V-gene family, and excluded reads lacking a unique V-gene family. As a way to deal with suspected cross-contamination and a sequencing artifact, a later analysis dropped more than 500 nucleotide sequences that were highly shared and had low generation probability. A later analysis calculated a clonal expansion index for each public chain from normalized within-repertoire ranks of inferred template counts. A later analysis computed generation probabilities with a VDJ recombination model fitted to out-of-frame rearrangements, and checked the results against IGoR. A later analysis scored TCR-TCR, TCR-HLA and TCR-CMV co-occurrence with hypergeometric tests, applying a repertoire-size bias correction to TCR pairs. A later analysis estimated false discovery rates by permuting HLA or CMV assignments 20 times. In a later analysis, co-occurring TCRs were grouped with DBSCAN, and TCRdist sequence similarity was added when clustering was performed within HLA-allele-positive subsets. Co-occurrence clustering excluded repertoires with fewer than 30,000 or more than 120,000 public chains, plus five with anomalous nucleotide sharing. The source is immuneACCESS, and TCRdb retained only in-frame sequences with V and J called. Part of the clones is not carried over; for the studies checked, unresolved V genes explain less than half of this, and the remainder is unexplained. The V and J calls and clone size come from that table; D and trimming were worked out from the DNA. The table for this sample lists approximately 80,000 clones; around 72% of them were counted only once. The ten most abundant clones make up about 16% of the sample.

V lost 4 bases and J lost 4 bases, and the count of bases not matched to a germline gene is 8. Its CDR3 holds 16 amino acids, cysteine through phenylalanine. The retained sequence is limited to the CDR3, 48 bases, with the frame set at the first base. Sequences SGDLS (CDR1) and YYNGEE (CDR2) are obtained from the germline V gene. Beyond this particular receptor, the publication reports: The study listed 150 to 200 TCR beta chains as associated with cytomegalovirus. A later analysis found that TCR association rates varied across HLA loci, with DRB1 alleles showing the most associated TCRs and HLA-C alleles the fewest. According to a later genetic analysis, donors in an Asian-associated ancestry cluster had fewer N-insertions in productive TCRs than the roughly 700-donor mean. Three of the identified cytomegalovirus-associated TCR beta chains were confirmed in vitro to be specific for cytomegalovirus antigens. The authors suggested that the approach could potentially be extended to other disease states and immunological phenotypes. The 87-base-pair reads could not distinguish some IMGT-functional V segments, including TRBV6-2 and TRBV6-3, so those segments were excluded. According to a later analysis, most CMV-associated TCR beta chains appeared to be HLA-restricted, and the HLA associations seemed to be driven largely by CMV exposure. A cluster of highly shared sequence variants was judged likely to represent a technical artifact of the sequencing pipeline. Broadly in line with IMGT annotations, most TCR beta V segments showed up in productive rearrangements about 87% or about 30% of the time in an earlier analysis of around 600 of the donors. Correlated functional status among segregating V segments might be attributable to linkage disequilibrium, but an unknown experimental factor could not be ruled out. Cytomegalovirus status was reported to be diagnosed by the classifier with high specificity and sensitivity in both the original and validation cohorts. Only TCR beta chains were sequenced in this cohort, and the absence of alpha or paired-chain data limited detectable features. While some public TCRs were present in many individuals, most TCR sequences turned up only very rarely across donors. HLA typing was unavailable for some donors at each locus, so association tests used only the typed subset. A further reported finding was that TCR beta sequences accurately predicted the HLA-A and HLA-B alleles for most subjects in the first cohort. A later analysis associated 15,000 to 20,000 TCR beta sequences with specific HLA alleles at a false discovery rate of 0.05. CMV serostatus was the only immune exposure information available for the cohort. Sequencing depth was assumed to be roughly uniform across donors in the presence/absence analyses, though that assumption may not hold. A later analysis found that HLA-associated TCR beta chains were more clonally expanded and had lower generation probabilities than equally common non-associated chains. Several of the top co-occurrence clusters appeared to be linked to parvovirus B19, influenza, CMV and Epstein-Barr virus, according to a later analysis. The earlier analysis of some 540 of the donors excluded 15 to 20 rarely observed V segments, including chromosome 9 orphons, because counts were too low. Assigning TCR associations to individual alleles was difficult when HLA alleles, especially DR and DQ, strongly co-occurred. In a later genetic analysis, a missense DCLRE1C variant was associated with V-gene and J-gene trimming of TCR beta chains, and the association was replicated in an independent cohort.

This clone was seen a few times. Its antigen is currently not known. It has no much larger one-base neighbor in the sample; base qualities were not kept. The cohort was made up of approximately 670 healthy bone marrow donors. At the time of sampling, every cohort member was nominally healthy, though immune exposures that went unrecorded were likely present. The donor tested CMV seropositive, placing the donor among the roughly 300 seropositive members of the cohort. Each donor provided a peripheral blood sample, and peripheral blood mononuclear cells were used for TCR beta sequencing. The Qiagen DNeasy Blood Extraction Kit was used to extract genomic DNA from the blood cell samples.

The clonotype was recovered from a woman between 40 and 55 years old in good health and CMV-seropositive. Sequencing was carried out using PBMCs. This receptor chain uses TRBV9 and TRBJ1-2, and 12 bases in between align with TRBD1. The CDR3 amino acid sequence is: CASSLTPGQGAYGYTF. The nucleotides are TGTGCCAGCAGCCTGACCCCGGGACAGGGGGCCTATGGCTACACCTTC.